Below are 7 T cell receptor beta chains sequenced from a single sample in a study of blood T cell repertoires in COVID-19. Clones were sequenced by immunoSEQ multiplex PCR, and TCRdb holds only the in-frame ones, with some missing. The table shows approximately 190,000 clones, with 82% occurring only once. Material for sequencing was PBMCs or T cells enriched from blood (not recorded which). The receptors stem from a woman between 55 and 75 years old with acute COVID-19.

Written as DNA, the CDR3 is TGTGCCAGCAGCCTCACCGGGGTTTATAATTCACCCCTCCACTTT. Translating it yields CASSLTGVYNSPLHF. V gene TRBV7-8 combines with J gene TRBJ1-6; D not certain. The length of the CDR3 is 15 residues. Trimming removed 5 bases from V and 4 bases from J, with 12 bases in between. CDR1 and CDR2 from the germline V gene are SGHVS and FQNEAQ.

The rearrangement links TRBV4-2 to TRBJ2-4, with TRBD2 matching 13 bases. Germline values: CDR1 LGHNA, CDR2 YNFKEQ. This CDR3 has 18 amino acids. V was clipped by 0 bases and J by 1 base; unmatched bases: 3. Here the CDR3 DNA reads TGTGCCAGCAGCCAAGACCGGACTAGCGGGAGTGCCAAAAACATTCAGTACTTC. Translating it yields CASSQDRTSGSAKNIQYF.

About this clone itself: Mismatch with germline at one junction end may stem from a read error. The chain is built from TRBV19 and TRBJ2-6; 7 positions match TRBD1. This CDR3 is built from 12 residues. Germline V gene lookup returns CDR1 LNHDA and CDR2 SQIVND (reference sequence). In DNA form, the CDR3 reads TGTGCCAGTCTTCAGGGGGTCAACGTCCTGACTTTC. Protein: CASLQGVNVLTF.

The chain is built from TRBV7-9 and TRBJ2-5; D is ambiguous. The CDR3 totals 12 residues. V gave up 10 bases and J gave up 2 bases, with 11 bases separating them. Germline V gene lookup returns CDR1 SEHNR and CDR2 FQNEAQ (reference sequence). CDR3 in DNA: TGTGCCATTCCGATGACACAAGAGACCCAGTACTTC. This translates into CAIPMTQETQYF.

The chain combines TRBV6-5 with TRBJ2-1; D possibly corresponds to TRBD1 (6 bases). Trimming cost V 4 bases and J 9 bases, with 10 bases left between them. Per germline, CDR1 MNHEY and CDR2 SVGAGI. CDR3 length: 12 residues. CDR3 region: CASSFTGIEQFF. The CDR3 region has the DNA TGTGCCAGCAGTTTCACAGGGATTGAGCAGTTCTTC.

The chain uses TRBV11-2 and TRBJ1-3; D unresolved. CDR3 length: 16 residues. In germline, CDR1 is SGHAT, CDR2 FQNNGV. Trimming removed 5 bases from V and 0 bases from J, with 14 bases in between. In DNA, the CDR3 is TGTGCCAGCAGCCCTACCTTCGGGAGCTCTGGAAACACCATATATTTT. Amino acid sequence: CASSPTFGSSGNTIYF. The full variable domain, in which reference TRBV11-2 and TRBJ1-3 provide the parts outside the CDR3, is EAGVAQSPRYKIIEKRQSVAFWCNPISGHATLYWYQQILGQGPKLLIQFQNNGVVDDSQLPKDRFSAERLKGVDSTLKIQPAKLEDSAVYLCASSPTFGSSGNTIYFGEGSWLTVV.

This chain uses TRBV6-2 or TRBV6-3 with TRBJ1-4; D possibly corresponds to TRBD1 (6 bases). The V and J ends lost 2 bases and 1 base respectively, with 8 bases between them. The CDR3 loop spans 15 amino acids. Germline CDR1 and CDR2: MNHEY and SVGEGT. This chain's CDR3 is CASSYQQGTNEKLFF. CDR3 DNA sequence: TGTGCCAGCAGTTACCAACAGGGAACTAATGAAAAACTGTTTTTT.